The entry below gives a single T cell receptor beta chain sequence along with its context. The data derive from a study of blood T cell repertoires in COVID-19. Overall study: Samples came from the United States, Italy and Spain, spanning acute and convalescent COVID-19. The cDNA or gDNA used as material had been derived from T cells, B-cell-depleted T cells, or PBMCs.

Trimming at V came to 3 bases and at J to 7 bases, leaving 8 bases not matched to a gene. The CDR3 is 14 amino acids. Germline V lookup: CDR1 DFQATT, CDR2 SNEGSKA (reference sequence). As originally analysed: Scientists estimated how many nucleated cells there were by amplifying reference gene primers. Clones were sequenced by immunoSEQ multiplex PCR, and TCRdb holds only the in-frame ones, with some missing. The DNA was the basis for D and trimming; V, J and clone size are from that table. The table has 84,000 or so clones, just under 85% seen once; the top ten hold about 12%. The sample consisted of peripheral blood. The receptor was isolated from a woman in her 70s with active or convalescent COVID-19. The chain links TRBV20-1 to TRBJ1-5; 8 nucleotides match TRBD1. CDR3 protein: CSASVRGPIQPQHF. The CDR3 DNA is TGCAGTGCTAGTGTCAGGGGGCCGATCCAGCCCCAGCATTTT.